The rows below give T cell receptor beta chains drawn from one sample of a study of CD8 T cells in ankylosing spondylitis. Each CDR3 protein gets one entry after TCRdb re-called the 5' RACE reads with MiXCR. The sample carries 90,000 to 100,000 distinct CDR3 sequences, almost 8.5% recorded once. Sequencing was done on a sample of blood, either unsorted or a sorted T cell fraction (not recorded which). The origin of the receptors is a male donor with ankylosing spondylitis or in good health (not recorded which). The CDR3 runs from the conserved cysteine through the conserved F or W.

cdr3_length v_call cdr3_aa
13 TRBV14 CASSPNLRAIQYF
15 TRBV12-3/TRBV12-4 CASRLLDREVNGYTF
13 TRBV12-3/TRBV12-4 CASSQGTQETQYF
12 TRBV7-2 CASSGSANEQFF
14 TRBV2 CASSERRQEPGYTF
12 TRBV29-1 CSVEVRADEQYF
10 TRBV12-3/TRBV12-4 CASSVDSRYF
12 TRBV10-3 CAISQPDNEQFF
13 TRBV6-1 CASSVRVNSPLHF
18 TRBV10-3 CAISESTPRDSSGNTIYF
15 TRBV27 CASSLQGFGANVLTF
12 TRBV29-1 CSVEQGATAAFF
20 TRBV20-1 CSARDWSSGRQNPSTDTQYF
14 TRBV19 CASSIGASTGELFF
15 TRBV20-1 CSAPIEGRANEKLFF
15 TRBV10-3 CAISKTQGDNQPQHF
11 TRBV20-1 CSAGTAYEQYF
15 TRBV11-2 CASTRSGLDTDTQYF
16 TRBV7-6 CASSLGAGTGYYEQYF
15 TRBV7-2 CASSFQLSNTGELFF
14 TRBV5-1 CASSPDRARYGYTF
19 TRBV20-1 CSARVITGQEGLQHTEAFF
15 TRBV5-1 CASSLAGTGVYEQYF
16 TRBV5-1 CASSLALAESTDTQYF
14 TRBV11-1 CASSFPGIQNIQYF
15 TRBV7-8 CASSPTVSDTGELFF
13 TRBV7-9 CASSPGGNQPQHF
14 TRBV4-3 CASGDRSTNEKLFF
18 TRBV12-3/TRBV12-4 CASSFFSFRGGQTQPQHF
14 TRBV3-1 CASSQAGRGGTQYF
14 TRBV28 CASSRAGGHYEQYF
13 TRBV29-1 CSVVDRGGQPQHF
15 TRBV5-1 CASSLAGTTQETQYF
13 TRBV29-1 CSVEWDGNTEAFF
16 TRBV20-1 CSARETSGRAYNEQFF